Listed below are T cell receptor beta chains from one sample, sequenced in a study of radiotherapy plus CTLA-4 blockade in lung cancer. Here immunoSEQ multiplex PCR was the method, and the copy in TCRdb shows in-frame clones only, minus some. This repertoire shows fewer than 85,000 clones, 70% to 90% found once; its top ten account for around 1%. The sequences come from peripheral blood, collected from a patient treated with radiotherapy plus ipilimumab. Source of these receptors: a human donor with non-small cell lung cancer who had stable disease on radiotherapy plus ipilimumab. Both conserved end residues are trimmed from each CDR3. The listing skips clone size in some rows; elsewhere it reads once, few, many or a size class.

CDR3 protein: ASGDSNTEAF
clone size: once
V gene: TRBV9
J gene: TRBJ1-1

CDR3 protein: ASSLEVGSINNEQF
clone size: once
V gene: TRBV11-1
J gene: TRBJ2-1

CDR3 protein: ASRGPGTGDYEQY
clone size: .
V gene: TRBV14
J gene: TRBJ2-7

CDR3 protein: ASSAGTGVNEQF
clone size: .
V gene: TRBV9
J gene: TRBJ2-1

CDR3 protein: ASTFAGGSYEQY
clone size: few
V gene: TRBV7-9
J gene: TRBJ2-7

CDR3 protein: SATTGNEQF
clone size: .
V gene: TRBV29-1
J gene: TRBJ2-1

CDR3 protein: ASSLGGGNEKLF
clone size: few
V gene: TRBV27
J gene: TRBJ1-4

CDR3 protein: ASSLRGQGSEQY
clone size: .
V gene: TRBV11-3
J gene: TRBJ2-7

CDR3 protein: ASSLTGGHQPQH
clone size: .
V gene: TRBV28
J gene: TRBJ1-5

CDR3 protein: ASSSGLAGEQY
clone size: few
V gene: TRBV28
J gene: TRBJ2-7

CDR3 protein: ASSKQAGDQETQY
clone size: .
V gene: TRBV19
J gene: TRBJ2-5

CDR3 protein: ASSTDNGSNQPQH
clone size: .
V gene: TRBV11-2
J gene: TRBJ1-5